This record covers a single T cell receptor beta chain. In blood CD8+ and CD4+ T cells, TCR beta underwent sequencing. Germline V gene data show CDR1 as SGHTA and CDR2 as FQGNSA. The trim removed 8 bases at V and 3 bases at J, leaving 10 bases unmatched. The CDR3 is made up of 16 amino acids. RNA was extracted with the RNeasy kit, and a quantity of roughly 0.5 to 1 ug was reverse transcribed using random hexamers. The authors amplified TCR beta CDR3 across 54 Vbeta and 13 Jbeta using immunoSEQ multiplex PCR. MiXCR was run by TCRdb on the immunoSEQ multiplex PCR reads, yielding one entry per CDR3 protein. The sample contains some 200,000 distinct CDR3 sequences, 95% of which appear only once. The data were taken from a study of CD8 T cells in Susac syndrome.

This TCR derives from a human donor with Susac syndrome. The chain combines TRBV7-2 with TRBJ1-5; 10 nucleotides align to TRBD1. What was sequenced was CD4+ T cells from PBMCs. The CDR3 is CASGLGQGRVNQPQHF. CDR3 sequence (DNA): TGTGCCAGCGGACTGGGACAGGGGCGGGTCAATCAGCCCCAGCATTTT.